Below are 21 T cell receptor beta chains sequenced from a single sample in a study of CD8 T cells in Susac syndrome. With random hexamers, reverse transcription was performed on roughly 0.45 to 1 ug of RNA. TCRdb re-derived calls from the immunoSEQ multiplex PCR reads in MiXCR, one entry per CDR3 protein. Of about 160,000 distinct CDR3 sequences in the sample, roughly nine tenths were seen once. Specimen: CD4+ T cells from PBMCs. The receptors derive from a human donor in good health.

This chain uses TRBV7-2 with TRBJ2-1; D gene uncertain. This CDR3 is built from 13 residues. V was shortened by 0 bases and J by 6 bases, with 6 bases between the two germline ends. The germline V gene has CDR1 SGHTA and CDR2 FQGNSA. The CDR3 DNA sequence: TGTGCCAGCAGCTTAGCCTCCAGCAATGAGCAGTTCTTC. It yields the protein CASSLASSNEQFF.

This clonotype was seen a single time. At one end, the junction sequence differs from germline, possibly due to a read error. This sequence joins TRBV7-7 and TRBJ1-4, with 9 bases aligning to TRBD1. Germline CDR1 SSHAT, CDR2 FNYEAQ (reference sequence). This CDR3 has 14 amino acids. The DNA for the CDR3 is TGTGCTAGCAGCACCGGACAGGGGAATGAAAAACTGTTTTTT. This gives the protein CASSTGQGNEKLFF. Based on the CDR3 plus reference TRBV7-7 and TRBJ1-4, the full variable domain is GAGVSQSPRYKVTKRGQDVTLRCDPISSHATLYWYQQALGQGPEFLTYFNYEAQPDKSGLPSDRFSAERPEGSISTLTIQRTEQRDSAMYRCASSTGQGNEKLFFGSGTQLSVL.

The CDR3 nucleotides are TGTGCCAGCAGTTTTGGCAGGGGGCAAGATACGCAGTATTTT. This codes for CASSFGRGQDTQYF. The chain joins TRBV28 to TRBJ2-3, with 8 bases fitting TRBD1. Germline V lookup: CDR1 MDHEN, CDR2 SYDVKM. This CDR3 comprises 14 residues. Trimming removed 3 bases from V and 5 bases from J; junction bases left unmatched: 4.

This sequence joins TRBV5-1 and TRBJ1-1; D remains ambiguous. Germline V gives CDR1 SGHRS, CDR2 YFSETQ. Deletions cut 5 bases from V and 1 base from J, with 9 bases between. The CDR3 extends over 13 amino acids. The CDR3 nucleotides read TGCGCCAGCAGGGCCGAGCCGAACACTGAAGCTTTCTTT. Translating gives CASRAEPNTEAFF.

In nucleotides, the CDR3 is TGCGCCAGCAGCTCAGGGACAGATCAGCCCCAGCATTTT. This gives the protein CASSSGTDQPQHF. The V gene is TRBV5-1, the J gene TRBJ1-5; 7 positions agree with TRBD1. V gave up 3 bases and J gave up 5 bases; unmatched junction bases: 2. The CDR3 loop spans 13 amino acids. The germline CDR1 and CDR2 sequences are SGHRS and YFSETQ.

V and J are TRBV4-1 and TRBJ1-4, with 10 positions matching TRBD1. CDR1 is MGHRA and CDR2 is YSYEKL in the germline V gene. V lost 6 bases and J lost 8; bases outside the gene matches: 9. This CDR3 comprises 15 residues. The CDR3 nucleotides are TGCGCCAGCAGTCGACAGGGGGCCGAGGGCGAAAAACTGTTTTTT. It codes for CASSRQGAEGEKLFF.

The chain is built from TRBV30 and TRBJ1-1; D is possibly TRBD1 (6 bases). The germline V gene encodes CDR1 GTSNPN and CDR2 SVGIG (reference sequence). V was trimmed by 2 bases and J by 4 bases, leaving 17 bases between them. CDR3 length: 15 amino acids. The CDR3 here is CAWSTPDRQGTEAFF. CDR3 nucleotides: TGTGCCTGGAGTACTCCCGACAGGCAGGGCACTGAAGCTTTCTTT.

The CDR3 loop reads CASRTTGTAFF. CDR3 nucleotide sequence: TGTGCCAGCAGAACAACAGGGACGGCTTTCTTT. V gene TRBV28 combines with J gene TRBJ1-1, with a tentative D call TRBD1 (6 bases). The V and J ends lost 6 bases and 11 bases respectively, with 13 bases between them. CDR3 size: 11 residues. The germline V gene has CDR1 MDHEN and CDR2 SYDVKM.

This chain joins TRBV28 and TRBJ1-5, with 10 bases identical to TRBD1. The CDR3 contains 15 residues. The V and J ends lost 5 bases and 5 bases, in that order; junction bases with no gene match: 6. Germline V gene data show CDR1 as MDHEN and CDR2 as SYDVKM. In DNA form, the CDR3 reads TGTGCCAGCAGTCCCCCGGGACAGGGGTATCAGCCCCAGCATTTT. Protein product: CASSPPGQGYQPQHF.

V and J are TRBV29-1 and TRBJ2-2; TRBD1 is a possible D gene (5 bases). V was clipped by 5 bases and J by 4 bases, with 11 bases between them. CDR1 is SQVTM, CDR2 ANQGSEA, per germline. This CDR3 spans 13 amino acids. CDR3 loop: CSVKQVLTGELFF. CDR3 DNA sequence: TGCAGCGTTAAACAGGTCCTCACCGGGGAGCTGTTTTTT.

The chain combines TRBV20-1 with TRBJ2-1, with 10 bases matching TRBD1. The CDR3 runs to 14 residues. V gave up 3 bases and J gave up 7 bases; unmatched junction bases: 6. The germline CDR1 and CDR2 sequences are DFQATT and SNEGSKA (reference sequence). CDR3 bases: TGCAGTGCTAGGGAGGGGACAGGGGTTAATGAGCAGTTCTTC. Translation: CSAREGTGVNEQFF.

V is TRBV28 and J is TRBJ1-2; 8 positions agree with TRBD1. Per the germline V gene, CDR1 is MDHEN and CDR2 is SYDVKM. The CDR3 has 12 residues. Losses at the gene ends were 9 bases for V and 8 bases for J; bases not matched to a gene: 8. The CDR3 bases are TGTGCCAGTACAGGGGGTCTGAGGGGCTACACCTTC. This encodes CASTGGLRGYTF.

The chain carries TRBV7-9 and TRBJ1-1; 7 bases align to TRBD1. The CDR3 totals 16 residues. Germline trimming cut 5 bases from V and 2 bases from J; bases unmatched to any gene: 11. Germline V gives CDR1 SEHNR, CDR2 FQNEAQ (reference sequence). CDR3 sequence reads: CASSRQGQRGNTEAFF. DNA of the CDR3: TGTGCCAGCAGCCGACAGGGCCAAAGAGGTAACACTGAAGCTTTCTTT.

This chain joins TRBV29-1 and TRBJ1-5; no reliable D call. V lost 6 bases and J lost 0, with 9 bases in between. CDR3 size: 13 residues. Germline loops: CDR1 SQVTM, CDR2 ANQGSEA. The CDR3 reads CSVVENSNQPQHF. Here the CDR3 DNA reads TGCAGCGTAGTGGAGAATAGCAATCAGCCCCAGCATTTT.

The rearrangement joins TRBV2 to TRBJ2-1, with a possible D match to TRBD2 (7 bases). Germline CDR1 reads SNHLY; CDR2 reads FYNNEI. The CDR3 covers 14 residues. V was shortened by 7 bases and J by 8 bases, with 18 bases between the two germline ends. The CDR3 nucleotides read TGTGCCAGCAACGGACTAGGGGGAGGTTATGAGCAGTTCTTC. Encoded protein: CASNGLGGGYEQFF.

V is TRBV29-1 and J is TRBJ2-1, with 12 bases lining up with TRBD2. Germline V CDR1 and CDR2: SQVTM, ANQGSEA. V trimming: 6 bases; J trimming: 7 bases; junction bases outside the gene matches: 7. This CDR3 is built from 14 residues. This chain's CDR3 is CSVGTSGSWNEQFF. Written as DNA, the CDR3 is TGCAGCGTCGGGACTAGCGGGTCTTGGAATGAGCAGTTCTTC.

The genes are TRBV6-2 or TRBV6-3 and TRBJ2-7, with TRBD2 identical over 11 bases. The length of the CDR3 is 13 residues. Germline V lookup: CDR1 MNHEY, CDR2 SVGEGT. Trimming took 7 bases from V and 6 from J; bases not matched to a gene: 5. In DNA, the CDR3 is TGTGCCAGCACACTAGCGGGAGCGTCCGAGCAGTACTTC. Amino acid sequence: CASTLAGASEQYF.

The chain recombines TRBV2 with TRBJ1-2; D possibly corresponds to TRBD1 (6 bases). V dropped 10 bases and J dropped 4 bases, with 19 bases sitting between them. The germline gives CDR1 SNHLY, CDR2 FYNNEI. This CDR3 has 14 amino acids. The CDR3 DNA reads as TGTGCCACCAGGGCGGGGGCGGACGGCTATGGCTACACCTTC. This gives the protein CATRAGADGYGYTF.

V is TRBV21-1 and J is TRBJ2-7; TRBD2, as called in the table, went unchecked against the DNA. TRBV21-1 constitutes a pseudogene. The length of the CDR3 is 17 residues. The DNA of the CDR3 is TGTGCCAGCAGCCCTCGTCGGAAGCGGGAGCGAGCCAACGAGCAGTACTTC. It specifies CASSPRRKRERANEQYF.

Only one count was recorded for this clonotype. The chain couples TRBV2 to TRBJ2-3, with D possibly being TRBD1 or TRBD2 (5 bases each). CDR1 is SNHLY, CDR2 FYNNEI, per germline. V was shortened by 4 bases and J by 9 bases, with 11 bases between the two germline ends. This CDR3 spans 12 amino acids. CDR3 sequence (DNA): TGTGCCAGCAGTGGGGACGGCCGAACGCAGTATTTT. Protein product: CASSGDGRTQYF. The entire variable domain, with the rest obtained from reference TRBV2 and TRBJ2-3, is as follows: EPEVTQTPSHQVTQMGQEVILRCVPISNHLYFYWYRQILGQKVEFLVSFYNNEISEKSEIFDDQFSVERPDGSNFTLKIRSTKLEDSAMYFCASSGDGRTQYFGPGTRLTVL.

The genes are TRBV3-1 and TRBJ2-4, with D unclear. Germline-derived CDR1 and CDR2 are LGHDT and YNNKEL (reference sequence). This CDR3 spans 18 amino acids. The V gene lost 0 bases and the J gene lost 3 bases, with 18 bases spanning the gap. CDR3 region: CASSQDRDSSRSKNIQYF. For the CDR3, the DNA is TGTGCCAGCAGCCAAGATAGGGATAGCAGCAGAAGCAAAAACATTCAGTACTTC.